This TCR beta chain was obtained from a study of blood T cell repertoires in COVID-19. Across the whole study: PBMCs, B-cell-depleted T cells, or T cells provided the cDNA or gDNA that made up the material.

The V gene lost 2 bases and the J gene lost 5 bases, with 19 bases spanning the gap. CDR1 is SGHRS, CDR2 YFSETQ, per germline. This CDR3 region has 16 residues. Assay: immunoSEQ multiplex PCR; the TCRdb copy retains only in-frame clones and omits some. The sample has fewer than 60,000 clones; 82% are singletons. This clonotype originated in a man older than 75 with COVID-19, enrolled during active disease. The chain has TRBV5-1 and TRBJ1-2, with D perhaps TRBD1 (6 bases). The specimen was peripheral blood. In DNA, the CDR3 is TGCGCCAGCAGCTTTGGCGGGGGGCCAATCCGATATGGCTACACCTTC. This gives the protein CASSFGGGPIRYGYTF.